This entry is about one T cell receptor (beta chain). Clones were read by immunoSEQ multiplex PCR, and TCRdb kept only the in-frame ones, dropping some. The data show 25,000 to 30,000 clones, around nine tenths seen once. This entry comes from a study of graft-versus-host responses after intestinal transplantation. Looking at the study overall: Multivisceral, liver-intestinal, or isolated intestinal transplants were performed in recipients.

CDR1 is SGHAT and CDR2 is FQNNGV in the germline V gene. CDR3 length equals 14 residues. The V end lost 2 bases, the J end lost 2 bases, and 10 bases lay between the germline ends. This sequence joins TRBV11-2 and TRBJ2-7, with D unresolved. Sequencing used PBMCs, obtained approximately 460 days after intestinal transplantation. The source is a human patient who received an intestinal transplant, so some T cells may come from the graft donor. CDR3 residues: CASSLPRMTYEQYF. CDR3 sequence (DNA): TGTGCCAGCAGCTTACCCCGTATGACCTACGAGCAGTACTTC. The complete variable domain, with remaining parts taken from reference TRBV11-2 and TRBJ2-7, reads EAGVAQSPRYKIIEKRQSVAFWCNPISGHATLYWYQQILGQGPKLLIQFQNNGVVDDSQLPKDRFSAERLKGVDSTLKIQPAKLEDSAVYLCASSLPRMTYEQYFGPGTRLTVT.